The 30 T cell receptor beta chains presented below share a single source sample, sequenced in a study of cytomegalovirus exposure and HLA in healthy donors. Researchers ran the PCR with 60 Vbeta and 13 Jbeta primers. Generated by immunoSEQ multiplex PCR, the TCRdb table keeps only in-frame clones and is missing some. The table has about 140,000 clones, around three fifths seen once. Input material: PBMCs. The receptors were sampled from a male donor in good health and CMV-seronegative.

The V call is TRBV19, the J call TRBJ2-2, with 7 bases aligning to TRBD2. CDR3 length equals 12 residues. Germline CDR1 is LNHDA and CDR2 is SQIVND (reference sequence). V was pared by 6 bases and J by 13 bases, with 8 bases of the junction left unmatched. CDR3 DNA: TGTGCCAGTAGCGACGGGGGGTTAGTGCTGTTTTTT. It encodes CASSDGGLVLFF. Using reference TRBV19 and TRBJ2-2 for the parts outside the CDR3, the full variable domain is DGGITQSPKYLFRKEGQNVTLSCEQNLNHDAMYWYRQDPGQGLRLIYYSQIVNDFQKGDIAEGYSVSREKKESFPLTVTSAQKNPTAFYLCASSDGGLVLFFGEGSRLTVL.

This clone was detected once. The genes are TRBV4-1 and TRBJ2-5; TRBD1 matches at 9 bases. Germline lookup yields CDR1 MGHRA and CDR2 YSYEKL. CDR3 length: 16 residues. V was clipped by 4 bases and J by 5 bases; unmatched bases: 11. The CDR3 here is CASSPERGQGRETQYF. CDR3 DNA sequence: TGCGCCAGCAGCCCAGAAAGGGGACAGGGTCGGGAGACCCAGTACTTC.

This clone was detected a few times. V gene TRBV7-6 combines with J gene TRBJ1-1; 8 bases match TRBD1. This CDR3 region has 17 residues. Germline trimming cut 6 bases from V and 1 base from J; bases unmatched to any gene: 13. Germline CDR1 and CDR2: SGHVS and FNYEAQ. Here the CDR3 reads CASSYGPGQARNTEAFF. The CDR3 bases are TGTGCCAGCAGTTACGGCCCGGGACAGGCGAGGAACACTGAAGCTTTCTTT.

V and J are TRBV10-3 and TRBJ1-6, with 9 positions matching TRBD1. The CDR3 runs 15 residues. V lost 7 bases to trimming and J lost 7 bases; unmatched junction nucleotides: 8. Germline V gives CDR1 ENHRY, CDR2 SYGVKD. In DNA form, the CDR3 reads TGTGCCATCAAAGACTCCGGGACAGGGAATTCACCCCTCCACTTT. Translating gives CAIKDSGTGNSPLHF.

The CDR3 DNA reads TGTGCCAGCAGTTTACCACGAGATAACTATGGCTACACCTTC. Its translation is CASSLPRDNYGYTF. The rearrangement joins TRBV28 to TRBJ1-2, with no clear D. With 2 bases removed from V and 1 base from J, the gap between germline ends came to 8 bases. Germline CDR1 MDHEN, CDR2 SYDVKM. The CDR3 loop spans 14 amino acids.

CDR3 residues: CASSDRGQGDTQYF. CDR3 DNA sequence: TGTGCCAGTAGTGACAGGGGGCAGGGAGATACGCAGTATTTT. The chain uses TRBV19 and TRBJ2-3, with TRBD1 matching over 10 bases. Germline V CDR1 and CDR2: LNHDA, SQIVND (reference sequence). The CDR3 covers 14 residues. V trimming: 5 bases; J trimming: 5 bases; junction bases outside the gene matches: 4. Variable domain in full (rest from reference TRBV19 and TRBJ2-3): DGGITQSPKYLFRKEGQNVTLSCEQNLNHDAMYWYRQDPGQGLRLIYYSQIVNDFQKGDIAEGYSVSREKKESFPLTVTSAQKNPTAFYLCASSDRGQGDTQYFGPGTRLTVL.

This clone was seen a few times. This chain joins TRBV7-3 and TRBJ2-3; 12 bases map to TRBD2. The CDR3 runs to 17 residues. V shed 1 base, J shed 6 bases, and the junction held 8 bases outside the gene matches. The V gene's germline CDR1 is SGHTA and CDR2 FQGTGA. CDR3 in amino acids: CASSLSASGGAGDTQYF. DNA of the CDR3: TGTGCCAGCAGCTTAAGCGCTAGCGGGGGGGCCGGCGATACGCAGTATTTT.

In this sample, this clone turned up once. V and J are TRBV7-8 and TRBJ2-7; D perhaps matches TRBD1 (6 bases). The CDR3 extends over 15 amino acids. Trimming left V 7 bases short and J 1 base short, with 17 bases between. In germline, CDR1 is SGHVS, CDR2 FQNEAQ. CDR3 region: CASTLGTGFSYEQYF. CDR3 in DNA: TGTGCCAGCACCCTAGGAACAGGGTTTTCCTACGAGCAGTACTTC.

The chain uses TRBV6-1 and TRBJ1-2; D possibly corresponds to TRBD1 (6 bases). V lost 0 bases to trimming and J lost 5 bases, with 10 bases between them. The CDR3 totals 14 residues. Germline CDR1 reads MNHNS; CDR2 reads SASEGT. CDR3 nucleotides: TGTGCCAGCAGTGAAGCGGGGACAATTTATGGCTACACCTTC. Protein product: CASSEAGTIYGYTF.

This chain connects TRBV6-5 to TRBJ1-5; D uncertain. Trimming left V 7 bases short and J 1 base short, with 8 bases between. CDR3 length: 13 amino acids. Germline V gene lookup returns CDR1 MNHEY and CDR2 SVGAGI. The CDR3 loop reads CASTRASNQPQHF. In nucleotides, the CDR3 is TGTGCCAGCACCAGAGCGAGCAATCAGCCCCAGCATTTT.

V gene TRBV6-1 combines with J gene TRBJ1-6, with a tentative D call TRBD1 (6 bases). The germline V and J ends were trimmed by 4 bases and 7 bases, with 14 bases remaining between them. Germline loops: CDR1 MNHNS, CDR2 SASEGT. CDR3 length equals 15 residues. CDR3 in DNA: TGTGCCAGCAGTGCTTGGGCAGGGGCCAATTCACCCCTCCACTTT. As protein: CASSAWAGANSPLHF.

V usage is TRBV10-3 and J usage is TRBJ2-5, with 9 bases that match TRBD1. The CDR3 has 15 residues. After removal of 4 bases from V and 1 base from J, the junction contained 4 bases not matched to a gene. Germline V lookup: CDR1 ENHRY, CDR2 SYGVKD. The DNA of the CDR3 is TGTGCCATCAGTGGGGACAGGGTTGTCCAAGAGACCCAGTACTTC. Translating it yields CAISGDRVVQETQYF.

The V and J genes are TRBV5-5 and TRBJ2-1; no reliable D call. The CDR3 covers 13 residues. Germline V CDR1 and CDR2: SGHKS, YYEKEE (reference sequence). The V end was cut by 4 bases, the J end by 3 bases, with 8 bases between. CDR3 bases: TGTGCCAGCAGCCCAGACATCTACAATGAGCAGTTCTTC. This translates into CASSPDIYNEQFF.

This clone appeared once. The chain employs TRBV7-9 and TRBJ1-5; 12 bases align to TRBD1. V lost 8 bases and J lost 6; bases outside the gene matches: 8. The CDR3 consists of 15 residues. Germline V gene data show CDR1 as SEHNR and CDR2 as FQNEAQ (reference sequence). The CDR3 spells CASDTGTGGTQPQHF. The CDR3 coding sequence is TGTGCCAGCGACACCGGGACAGGGGGCACTCAGCCCCAGCATTTT.

CDR3 region: CASSGGLPGQGGEQYF. DNA of the CDR3: TGTGCCAGCAGTGGGGGATTGCCGGGACAGGGGGGCGAGCAGTACTTC. The V and J genes are TRBV6-1 and TRBJ2-7, with 11 bases that match TRBD1. The CDR3 has 16 residues. Germline V CDR1 and CDR2: MNHNS, SASEGT. J was trimmed by 6 bases and V by 4 bases; bases with no gene match: 11.

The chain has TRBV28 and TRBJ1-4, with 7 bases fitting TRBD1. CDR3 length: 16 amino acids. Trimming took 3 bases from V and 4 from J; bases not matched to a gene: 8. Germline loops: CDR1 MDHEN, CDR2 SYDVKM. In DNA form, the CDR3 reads TGTGCCAGCAGTTTCTCCATACAGGGGTTTAATGAAAAACTGTTTTTT. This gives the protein CASSFSIQGFNEKLFF.

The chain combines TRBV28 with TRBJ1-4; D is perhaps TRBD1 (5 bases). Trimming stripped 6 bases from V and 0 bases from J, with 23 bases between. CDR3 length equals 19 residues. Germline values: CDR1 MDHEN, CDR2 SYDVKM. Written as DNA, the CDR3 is TGTGCCAGCAGCTTTTTTCCAAGGGGTGCCCTCTCAACTAATGAAAAACTGTTTTTT. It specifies CASSFFPRGALSTNEKLFF. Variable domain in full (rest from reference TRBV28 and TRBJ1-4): DVKVTQSSRYLVKRTGEKVFLECVQDMDHENMFWYRQDPGLGLRLIYFSYDVKMKEKGDIPEGYSVSREKKERFSLILESASTNQTSMYLCASSFFPRGALSTNEKLFFGSGTQLSVL.

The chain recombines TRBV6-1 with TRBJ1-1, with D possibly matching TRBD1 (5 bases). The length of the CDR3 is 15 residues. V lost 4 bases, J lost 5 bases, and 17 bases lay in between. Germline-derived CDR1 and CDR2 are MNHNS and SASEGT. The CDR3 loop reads CASSAGQGLTTEAFF. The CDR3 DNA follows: TGTGCCAGCAGTGCCGGACAAGGTTTAACTACTGAAGCTTTCTTT.

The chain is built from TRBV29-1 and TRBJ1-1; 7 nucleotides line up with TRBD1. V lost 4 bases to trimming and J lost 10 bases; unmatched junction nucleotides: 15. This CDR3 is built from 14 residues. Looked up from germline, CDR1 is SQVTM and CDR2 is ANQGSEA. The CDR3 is CSVAAGGASVVAFF. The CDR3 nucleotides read TGCAGCGTTGCGGCAGGGGGAGCGTCGGTGGTAGCTTTCTTT.

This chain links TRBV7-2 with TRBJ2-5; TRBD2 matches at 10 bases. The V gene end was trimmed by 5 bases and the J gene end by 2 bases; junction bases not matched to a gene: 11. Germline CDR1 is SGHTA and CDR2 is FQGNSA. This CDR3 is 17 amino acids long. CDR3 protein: CASSPLGASGGQETQYF. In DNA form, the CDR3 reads TGTGCCAGCAGCCCGCTAGGAGCTAGCGGGGGACAAGAGACCCAGTACTTC.

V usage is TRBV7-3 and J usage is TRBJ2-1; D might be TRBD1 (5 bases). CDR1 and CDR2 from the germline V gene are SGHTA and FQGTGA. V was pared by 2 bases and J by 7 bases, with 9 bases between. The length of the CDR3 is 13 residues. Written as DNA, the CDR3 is TGTGCCAGCAGCTTACAGGGTGGGAATGAGCAGTTCTTC. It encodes CASSLQGGNEQFF. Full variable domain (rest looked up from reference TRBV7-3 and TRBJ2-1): GAGVSQTPSNKVTEKGKYVELRCDPISGHTALYWYRQSLGQGPEFLIYFQGTGAADDSGLPNDRFFAVRPEGSVSTLKIQRTERGDSAVYLCASSLQGGNEQFFGPGTRLTVL.

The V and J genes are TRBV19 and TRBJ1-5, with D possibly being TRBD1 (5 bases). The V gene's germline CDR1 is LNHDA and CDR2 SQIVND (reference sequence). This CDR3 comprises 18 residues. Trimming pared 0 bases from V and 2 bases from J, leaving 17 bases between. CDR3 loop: CASSIEKVAGSRNQPQHF. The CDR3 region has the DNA TGTGCCAGTAGTATAGAGAAGGTGGCAGGGTCGCGCAATCAGCCCCAGCATTTT.

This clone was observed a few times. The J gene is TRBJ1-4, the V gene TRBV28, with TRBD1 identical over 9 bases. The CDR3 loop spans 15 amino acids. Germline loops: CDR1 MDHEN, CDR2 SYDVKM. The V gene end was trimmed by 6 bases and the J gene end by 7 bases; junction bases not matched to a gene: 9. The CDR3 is CASRLLTGGFEKLFF. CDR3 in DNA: TGTGCCAGCAGGCTACTGACAGGGGGATTTGAAAAACTGTTTTTT.

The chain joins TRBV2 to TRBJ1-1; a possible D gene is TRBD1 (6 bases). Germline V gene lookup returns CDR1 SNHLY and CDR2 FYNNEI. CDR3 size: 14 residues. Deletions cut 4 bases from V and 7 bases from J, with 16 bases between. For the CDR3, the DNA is TGTGCCAGCAGTGTTTCAGGGGAAGCCAGTGAAGCTTTCTTT. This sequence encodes CASSVSGEASEAFF.

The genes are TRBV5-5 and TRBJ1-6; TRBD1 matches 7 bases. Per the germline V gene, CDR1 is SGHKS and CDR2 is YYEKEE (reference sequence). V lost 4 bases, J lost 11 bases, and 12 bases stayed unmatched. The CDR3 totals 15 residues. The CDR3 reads CASSPGTAASAPLHF. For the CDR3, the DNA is TGTGCCAGCAGCCCCGGGACAGCCGCTTCGGCACCCCTCCACTTT.

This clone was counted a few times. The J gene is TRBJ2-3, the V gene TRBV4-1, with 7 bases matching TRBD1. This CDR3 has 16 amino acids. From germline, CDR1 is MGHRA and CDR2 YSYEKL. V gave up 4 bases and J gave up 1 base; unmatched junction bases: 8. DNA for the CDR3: TGCGCCAGCAGCCTTTCCGACAGGGTTGGCACAGATACGCAGTATTTT. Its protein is CASSLSDRVGTDTQYF.

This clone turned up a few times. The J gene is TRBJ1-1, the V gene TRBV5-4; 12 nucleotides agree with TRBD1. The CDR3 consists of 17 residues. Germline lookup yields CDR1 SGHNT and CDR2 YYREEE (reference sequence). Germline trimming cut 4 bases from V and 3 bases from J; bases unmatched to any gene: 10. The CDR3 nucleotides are TGTGCCAGCAGCCCGGGGGGGACAGGGGGCGCCGACACTGAAGCTTTCTTT. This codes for CASSPGGTGGADTEAFF.

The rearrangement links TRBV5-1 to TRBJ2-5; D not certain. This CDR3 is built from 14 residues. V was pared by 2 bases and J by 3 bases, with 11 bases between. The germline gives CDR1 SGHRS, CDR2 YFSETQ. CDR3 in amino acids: CASSFGQAEETQYF. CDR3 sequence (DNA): TGCGCCAGCAGCTTTGGGCAGGCTGAAGAGACCCAGTACTTC.

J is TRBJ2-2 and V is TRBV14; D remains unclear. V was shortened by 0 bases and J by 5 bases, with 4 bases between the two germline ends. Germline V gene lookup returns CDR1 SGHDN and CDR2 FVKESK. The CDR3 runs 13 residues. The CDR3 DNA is TGTGCCAGCAGCCAAGACAGAACCGGGGAGCTGTTTTTT. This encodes CASSQDRTGELFF.

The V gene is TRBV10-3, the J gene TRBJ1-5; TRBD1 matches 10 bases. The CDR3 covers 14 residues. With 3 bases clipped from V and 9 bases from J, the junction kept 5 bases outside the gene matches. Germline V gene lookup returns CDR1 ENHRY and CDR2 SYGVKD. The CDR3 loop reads CAISEGTGARPQHF. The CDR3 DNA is TGTGCCATCAGTGAAGGGACAGGGGCGCGGCCCCAGCATTTT.